This T cell receptor (beta chain) originates from a study of shared clonotypes between healthy human individuals. As for the study in general: There were three CD4 naive, three CD4 memory, two CD8 naive and one CD8 memory plates per donor. Study-wide results and caveats: Naive subsets typically showed greater estimated richness than memory subsets.

The V end was cut by 0 bases, the J end by 0 bases, with 9 bases between. Germline V gives CDR1 SGHNT, CDR2 YYREEE (reference sequence). The length of the CDR3 is 15 residues. This clone was seen once. What it binds is not known. Replicate sorted-subset PCRs were loaded with around 0.2 ug DNA, 30,000 to 35,000 T cell genomes. Some clones are missing from TCRdb's copy, which holds only in-frame ones; the method was immunoSEQ multiplex PCR. The sample lists about 2.4 million clones; approximately 93% were seen once. Material for sequencing was naive CD4+ T cells from PBMCs. The sample's subset: CD45RA+ positively selected. The chain joins TRBV5-4 to TRBJ2-5; D is undetermined. The TCR comes from a young man in good health. Some clones in this sample may be carry-over from other donors' samples. The CDR3 region is CASSLASRNQETQYF. CDR3 sequence (DNA): TGTGCCAGCAGCTTGGCCTCTAGAAACCAAGAGACCCAGTACTTC.